This entry is about one TCR beta chain. This sample stems from a study of shared clonotypes between healthy human individuals. Clones were sequenced by immunoSEQ multiplex PCR, and TCRdb holds only the in-frame ones, with some missing. Of hundreds of thousands of clones listed, 80% to 95% were seen once; the top ten hold 24%. CD45RO-negative, CCR7-positively selected cells formed the naive CD8 fraction, excluding terminally differentiated effector memory CD45RA+ cells. All participating donors were Caucasian adults from Nashville, Tennessee. With 3 bases clipped from V and 3 bases from J, the junction kept 2 bases outside the gene matches. Germline V gene data show CDR1 as MNHEY and CDR2 as SMNVEV (reference sequence). The CDR3 totals 14 residues.

The chain joins TRBV27 to TRBJ2-7, with TRBD2 matching over 10 bases. Sequencing input: naive CD8+ T cells sorted from blood. The receptor was isolated from a man aged 25 to 40 in good health. The CDR3 DNA sequence: TGTGCCAGCAGTTTCCTAGCGGGAGACTACGAGCAGTACTTC. It specifies CASSFLAGDYEQYF.